Listed here is a single T cell receptor (beta chain). Its antigen is unidentified. The V and J ends lost 6 bases and 9 bases, in that order; junction bases with no gene match: 13. CDR1 is SGHTA and CDR2 is FQGNSA in the germline V gene. The CDR3 contains 17 residues. RNA, once extracted, was reverse transcribed into cDNA for use as the sequencing template. The assay was immunoSEQ multiplex PCR, and TCRdb's table has in-frame clones only and misses some. The sample has 200,000 to 250,000 clones, under 75% seen once. The data belong to a study of CD8+ T cells in alopecia areata. Study findings and constraints: Scalp samples also contribute reads from the resident alphabeta T cells found in normal skin.

The treatment denotes: oral pan-JAK inhibitor, 5-10 mg twice daily. The receptor was derived from a human donor with alopecia areata. This specimen consisted of CD4+ T cells sorted from blood, obtained at week 4, from a patient treated with tofacitinib. This chain links TRBV7-2 with TRBJ2-3; 15 positions agree with TRBD2. The CDR3 here is CASRTWGTSGGQQTQYF. CDR3 sequence (DNA): TGTGCCAGCAGGACCTGGGGGACTAGCGGGGGGCAGCAGACGCAGTATTTT.